This T cell receptor beta chain was sequenced during a study of blood T cells in healthy people across ages. Study-wide results and limits: Getting older went along with TCR beta diversity per million T cells dropping roughly linearly.

On this clonotype itself: Its antigen remains unknown.

A second PCR of about 7 to 12 cycles used a sample-barcoded 5' primer and a J-beta primer mix. A minimum of 2.5 million CDR3-containing paired-end reads was obtained for each sample. TCRdb fed the 5' RACE reads into MiXCR, producing one record per CDR3 protein. The repertoire holds 600,000 to 650,000 distinct CDR3 sequences, with 58% as singletons. In terms of origin and age, donors were healthy Caucasian individuals from Russia aged 6 to 90. The sample consisted of blood. This clonotype was obtained from a man in his 60s in good health.

The CDR3, as DNA: TGTGCCAGCAGCTTTGGAGCGGCTTACAATGAGCAGTACTTC. It translates to CASSFGAAYNEQYF. The chain recombines TRBV7-2 with TRBJ2-5; weak D call: TRBD2 (5 bases). With 3 bases removed from V and 11 bases from J, the gap between germline ends came to 19 bases. CDR1 is SGHTA, CDR2 FQGNSA, per germline. The CDR3 runs 14 residues. The variable domain in full, completed from reference TRBV7-2 and TRBJ2-5, reads GAGVSQSPSNKVTEKGKDVELRCDPISGHTALYWYRQSLGQGLEFLIYFQGNSAPDKSGLPSDRFSAERTGGSVSTLTIQRTQQEDSAVYLCASSFGAAYNEQYFGPGTRLLVL.